One sample yielded the 15 T cell receptor beta chains listed below, sequenced in a study of Ad26.COV2.S vaccination and SARS-CoV-2 variants. Noted treatment: some 20 received Ad26.COV2.S at low or high dose, single or two shots; about 5 received placebo; per-sample allocation not given. Day 63 after the first injection of vaccine or placebo was the sampling time. Measured with immunoSEQ multiplex PCR; TCRdb has only the in-frame clones, and not every one. The repertoire has 350,000 to 500,000 clones, around 87% of them found once; the top ten carry 3.6%. Sample: peripheral blood, taken in a trial of Ad26.COV2.S vaccine versus placebo. Source of these receptors: a person between 18 and 65 years old who received the Ad26.COV2.S COVID-19 vaccine or a placebo.

The rearrangement joins TRBV7-6 to TRBJ2-7, with TRBD1 matching over 8 bases. V shed 5 bases, J shed 2 bases, and the junction held 2 bases outside the gene matches. CDR3 length: 13 amino acids. In germline, CDR1 is SGHVS, CDR2 FNYEAQ. CDR3 DNA sequence: TGTGCCAGCAGCGAGGACAGGGCCTACGAGCAGTACTTC. Encoded protein: CASSEDRAYEQYF.

This rearrangement joins TRBV6-5 to TRBJ2-7; D unclear. Germline V lookup: CDR1 MNHEY, CDR2 SVGAGI. Trimming shortened V by 10 bases and J by 2 bases, and 6 bases separated the two germline ends. The CDR3 contains 10 residues. The CDR3 DNA reads TGTGCCACCGGACCCTACGAGCAGTACTTC. Protein product: CATGPYEQYF.

The chain carries TRBV6-6 and TRBJ1-4, with D possibly TRBD1 on 6 matching bases. The CDR3 spans 14 residues. The ends were cut back, 5 bases at V and 3 bases at J, with 10 bases in the middle. The germline V gene has CDR1 MNHNY and CDR2 SVGAGI (reference sequence). The CDR3 spells CASSARGANEKLFF. The CDR3 bases are TGTGCCAGCAGTGCTAGGGGGGCTAATGAAAAACTGTTTTTT.

In this sample, this clone turned up a few times. The chain has TRBV18 and TRBJ2-7; D tentatively reads TRBD1 or TRBD2 (5 bases each). The CDR3 has 14 residues. Trimming stripped 6 bases from V and 2 bases from J, with 14 bases between. CDR1 and CDR2 (germline): KGHSH, LQKENI. CDR3 sequence: CASSRWDRPYEQYF. In nucleotides, the CDR3 is TGTGCCAGCTCTCGATGGGACCGCCCCTACGAGCAGTACTTC.

The chain has TRBV2 and TRBJ1-1; the match to TRBD1 covers 7 bases. This CDR3 has 15 amino acids. Germline V gene lookup returns CDR1 SNHLY and CDR2 FYNNEI. Losses at the gene ends were 4 bases for V and 1 base for J; bases not matched to a gene: 6. CDR3 DNA: TGTGCCAGCAGTGTATGGACAGGAGAGAACACTGAAGCTTTCTTT. Protein: CASSVWTGENTEAFF.

J is TRBJ2-2 and V is TRBV27, with D perhaps matching TRBD1 or TRBD2 (5 bases each). The germline V gene encodes CDR1 MNHEY and CDR2 SMNVEV (reference sequence). V was clipped by 3 bases and J by 1 base, with 9 bases between them. The CDR3 is made up of 15 amino acids. CDR3 amino acids: CASSFGTGNTGELFF. CDR3 sequence (DNA): TGTGCCAGCAGTTTCGGGACGGGGAACACCGGGGAGCTGTTTTTT.

With regard to this clone: This sample includes further DNA sequences coding for the same CDR3. CDR3 in amino acids: CASSAGSYGYTF. CDR3 nucleotides: TGCGCCAGCAGCGCAGGGAGCTATGGCTACACCTTC. This sequence joins TRBV5-1 and TRBJ1-2; a possible D gene is TRBD1 (5 bases). V was cut by 4 bases and J by 4 bases, with 8 bases left in between. The CDR3 has 12 residues. CDR1 is SGHRS and CDR2 is YFSETQ in the germline V gene. Using reference TRBV5-1 and TRBJ1-2 for the parts outside the CDR3, the full variable domain is KAGVTQTPRYLIKTRGQQVTLSCSPISGHRSVSWYQQTPGQGLQFLFEYFSETQRNKGNFPGRFSGRQFSNSRSEMNVSTLELGDSALYLCASSAGSYGYTFGSGTRLTVV.

The gene calls are TRBV6-2 or TRBV6-3 and TRBJ1-5; D may be TRBD1 (6 bases). The V gene's germline CDR1 is MNHEY and CDR2 SVGEGT. The CDR3 is 15 residues long. The germline V and J ends were trimmed by 0 bases and 5 bases, with 11 bases remaining between them. The CDR3 protein is CASSYSYRVDQPQHF. In nucleotides, the CDR3 is TGTGCCAGCAGTTACTCATACAGGGTTGATCAGCCCCAGCATTTT.

This sequence joins TRBV10-3 and TRBJ2-7, with 8 positions matching TRBD1. Trimming removed 3 bases from V and 3 bases from J; junction bases left unmatched: 7. The germline CDR1 and CDR2 sequences are ENHRY and SYGVKD. The CDR3 has 15 residues. The CDR3 DNA follows: TGTGCCATCAGTGAAGGTCAGGGGGCTAACTACGAGCAGTACTTC. Protein product: CAISEGQGANYEQYF.

The chain links TRBV2 to TRBJ1-5, with a possible D match to TRBD1 (5 bases). The CDR3 totals 13 residues. In germline, CDR1 is SNHLY, CDR2 FYNNEI. The ends were cut back, 6 bases at V and 5 bases at J, with 11 bases in the middle. CDR3 bases: TGTGCCAGCAGGGCAGGGAGGGATCAGCCCCAGCATTTT. It is translated as CASRAGRDQPQHF.

As DNA, the CDR3 is TGTGCCAGCAGTGACATGGGACTCGGGGAGCTGTTTTTT. Protein: CASSDMGLGELFF. This chain uses TRBV25-1 with TRBJ2-2; maybe TRBD2 (6 bases). V lost 3 bases and J 7 bases, leaving 9 bases between the germline ends. Germline CDR1 MGHDK, CDR2 SYGVNS. There are 13 residues in the CDR3.

V usage is TRBV3-1 (or the pseudogene TRBV3-2) and J usage is TRBJ1-1; 7 positions agree with TRBD1. This CDR3 is 15 amino acids long. The V gene's germline CDR1 is LGHDT and CDR2 YNNKEL (reference sequence). The J segment lost 1 base and the V segment lost 2 bases, leaving 4 bases of the junction unmatched. The CDR3 nucleotides read TGTGCCAGCAGCCAACGGACAGGAGCGAACACTGAAGCTTTCTTT. Protein product: CASSQRTGANTEAFF.

V is TRBV29-1 and J is TRBJ2-3, with 7 bases lining up with TRBD1. The CDR3 spans 16 residues. V trimming: 0 bases; J trimming: 1 base; junction bases outside the gene matches: 7. Germline values: CDR1 SQVTM, CDR2 ANQGSEA. CDR3 nucleotides: TGCAGCGTTGAAGATCGAGGGGGCTTAGGCACAGATACGCAGTATTTT. It yields the protein CSVEDRGGLGTDTQYF.

This chain joins TRBV7-9 and TRBJ1-2; a weak D match, TRBD1 (5 bases). Trimming took 3 bases from V and 2 from J, leaving 13 bases between them. The CDR3 spans 15 residues. The germline CDR1 and CDR2 sequences are SEHNR and FQNEAQ (reference sequence). In nucleotides, the CDR3 is TGTGCCAGCAGCTTGGGACTTTACCCCAACTATGGCTACACCTTC. It yields the protein CASSLGLYPNYGYTF.

V and J are TRBV9 and TRBJ2-2; 8 bases fit TRBD2. With 1 base clipped from V and 6 bases from J, the junction kept 5 bases outside the gene matches. Germline loops: CDR1 SGDLS, CDR2 YYNGEE. The CDR3 is 15 amino acids. The CDR3 sequence is CASSVKGLEAGELFF. CDR3 bases: TGTGCCAGCAGCGTAAAGGGACTAGAAGCCGGGGAGCTGTTTTTT.